This entry lists 30 T cell receptor beta chains sequenced from one sample in a study of blood T cell repertoires in COVID-19. The table came from immunoSEQ multiplex PCR; TCRdb's copy has only in-frame clones and leaves some out. The sample shows around 110,000 clones, 70% to 85% of them seen only once. Input material: peripheral blood. These receptors came from a woman aged 70-85 years with acute or convalescent COVID-19.

The gene calls are TRBV25-1 and TRBJ1-2; 8 bases align to TRBD1. The CDR3 has 12 amino acids. In germline, CDR1 is MGHDK, CDR2 SYGVNS. After removal of 4 bases from V and 11 bases from J, the junction contained 6 bases not matched to a gene. The chain's CDR3 is CASSVPGGTYTF. The CDR3 nucleotides read TGTGCCAGCAGTGTCCCAGGGGGCACGTACACCTTC.

The chain joins TRBV29-1 to TRBJ2-3, with D maybe TRBD1 (5 bases). Germline CDR1 and CDR2: SQVTM and ANQGSEA. This CDR3 region has 12 residues. V was clipped by 7 bases and J by 1 base, with 9 bases between them. Here the CDR3 reads CSAQGGTDTQYF. CDR3 in DNA: TGCAGCGCCCAGGGTGGCACAGATACGCAGTATTTT.

J is TRBJ1-2 and V is TRBV7-9; D might be TRBD1 (6 bases). Germline loops: CDR1 SEHNR, CDR2 FQNEAQ (reference sequence). CDR3 length: 14 amino acids. Trimming pared 5 bases from V and 4 bases from J, leaving 14 bases between. The CDR3 spells CASSGGQSVYGYTF. The CDR3 coding sequence is TGTGCCAGCAGCGGAGGACAGTCTGTCTATGGCTACACCTTC.

The sample holds one count of this clone. The CDR3 DNA reads TGTGCCAGCAGCCGCGTCACAGGGGGTGGTCAGCCCCAGCATTTT. Encoded protein: CASSRVTGGGQPQHF. The chain links TRBV27 to TRBJ1-5; TRBD1 matches 8 bases. The length of the CDR3 is 15 residues. Germline V lookup: CDR1 MNHEY, CDR2 SMNVEV (reference sequence). V gave up 6 bases and J gave up 6 bases; unmatched junction bases: 10.

This chain links TRBV5-1 with TRBJ1-2; D is uncertain. This CDR3 comprises 14 residues. Germline V lookup: CDR1 SGHRS, CDR2 YFSETQ. Deletions cut 3 bases from V and 4 bases from J, with 13 bases between. The CDR3 sequence: CASSWGSEAYGYTF. The DNA for the CDR3 is TGCGCCAGCAGCTGGGGATCGGAGGCCTATGGCTACACCTTC.

This rearrangement joins TRBV5-1 to TRBJ2-1, with TRBD1 identical over 8 bases. Germline assignment: CDR1 SGHRS and CDR2 YFSETQ. The CDR3 contains 14 residues. With V trimmed by 4 bases and J by 10 bases, 10 bases remained unmatched. The CDR3 region has the DNA TGCGCCAGCAGCCAGACGGACAGGGTTGGCGAGCAGTTCTTC. Its protein product is CASSQTDRVGEQFF.

This chain joins TRBV12-5 and TRBJ1-2; 7 bases agree with TRBD1. Germline V gene data show CDR1 as LGHNT and CDR2 as FRNRAP. The CDR3 is made up of 14 amino acids. J gave up 4 bases and V 2 bases, and 4 bases lay outside the gene matches. CDR3 nucleotides: TGTGCTAGTGGTTTGACAGGGGTGACCTATGGCTACACCTTC. It is translated as CASGLTGVTYGYTF. The entire variable domain, with the rest obtained from reference TRBV12-5 and TRBJ1-2, is as follows: DARVTQTPRHKVTEMGQEVTMRCQPILGHNTVFWYRQTMMQGLELLAYFRNRAPLDDSGMPKDRFSAEMPDATLATLKIQPSEPRDSAVYFCASGLTGVTYGYTFGSGTRLTVV.

The V and J genes are TRBV5-5 and TRBJ2-5; tentative D call: TRBD1 (5 bases). CDR1 is SGHKS and CDR2 is YYEKEE in the germline V gene (reference sequence). Trimming removed 4 bases at V and 2 bases at J, with 18 bases between. This CDR3 has 16 residues. The CDR3 DNA sequence: TGTGCCAGCAGCGGGAAGGGGTCCGCACAACAAGAGACCCAGTACTTC. It is translated as CASSGKGSAQQETQYF.

The V gene is TRBV5-4, the J gene TRBJ2-5, with D unresolved. Trimming pared 2 bases from V and 5 bases from J, leaving 10 bases between. This CDR3 is 13 amino acids long. Germline V lookup: CDR1 SGHNT, CDR2 YYREEE (reference sequence). CDR3 bases: TGTGCCAGCAGCTTAAACGATCGGGAGACCCAGTACTTC. Translation: CASSLNDRETQYF.

J is TRBJ2-3 and V is TRBV30; D ambiguous. Germline assignment: CDR1 GTSNPN and CDR2 SVGIG (reference sequence). Trimming removed 5 bases at V and 2 bases at J, with 8 bases between. This CDR3 has 12 amino acids. As DNA, the CDR3 is TGTGCCTGGGGACCAATCACAGATACGCAGTATTTT. Its protein is CAWGPITDTQYF.

The chain is built from TRBV19 and TRBJ1-2; D unresolved. Trimming took 3 bases from V and 3 from J, leaving 8 bases between them. The germline V gene has CDR1 LNHDA and CDR2 SQIVND (reference sequence). This CDR3 contains 13 residues. The CDR3 loop is CASSIGVYYGYTF. The CDR3, as DNA: TGTGCCAGTAGTATTGGAGTATACTATGGCTACACCTTC. Supplemented by reference TRBV19 and TRBJ1-2, the full variable domain reads DGGITQSPKYLFRKEGQNVTLSCEQNLNHDAMYWYRQDPGQGLRLIYYSQIVNDFQKGDIAEGYSVSREKKESFPLTVTSAQKNPTAFYLCASSIGVYYGYTFGSGTRLTVV.

The gene calls are TRBV5-1 and TRBJ1-2, with 7 bases lining up with TRBD1. Germline V CDR1 and CDR2: SGHRS, YFSETQ. The CDR3 sequence is 14 residues long. J gave up 3 bases and V 4 bases, and 6 bases lay outside the gene matches. The CDR3 DNA reads TGCGCCAGCAGCGGAGGGGGGACAGACTATGGCTACACCTTC. This codes for CASSGGGTDYGYTF.

The J gene is TRBJ1-2, the V gene TRBV3-1 (or the pseudogene TRBV3-2); a weak D match, TRBD1 (5 bases). The V end lost 5 bases, the J end lost 5 bases, and 18 bases lay between the germline ends. Per germline, CDR1 LGHDT and CDR2 YNNKEL (reference sequence). The CDR3 has 15 amino acids. CDR3 in amino acids: CASSTREPGGYGYTF. Here the CDR3 DNA reads TGTGCCAGCAGCACCCGGGAGCCCGGGGGTTATGGCTACACCTTC.

The chain couples TRBV24-1 to TRBJ2-3; 14 nucleotides match TRBD2. This CDR3 has 17 residues. J lost 5 bases, V lost 1 base, and 4 bases had no gene match. Germline assignment: CDR1 KGHDR and CDR2 SFDVKD. In DNA form, the CDR3 reads TGTGCCACCAGTGATTTCCCGACTAGCGGGGGGGGAGATACGCAGTATTTT. It encodes CATSDFPTSGGGDTQYF.

This clone was counted only a few times. The chain carries TRBV10-3 and TRBJ1-2, with D maybe TRBD1 (6 bases). Trimming removed 0 bases at V and 6 bases at J, with 20 bases between. The CDR3 length is 17 residues. Per the germline V gene, CDR1 is ENHRY and CDR2 is SYGVKD. CDR3 amino acids: CAISESIRGANSDGYTF. The CDR3 DNA sequence: TGTGCCATCAGTGAGTCGATTCGGGGGGCGAATTCTGATGGCTACACCTTC.

The chain couples TRBV5-6 to TRBJ1-2, with a tentative D call TRBD1 (5 bases). The CDR3 runs 15 residues. Trimming took off 4 bases at V and 8 bases at J, with 21 bases between the two ends. Germline V gives CDR1 SGHDT, CDR2 YYEEEE. CDR3 in DNA: TGTGCCAGCAGCCCCCCTGGGGGGAATTTGCGCGGCTACACCTTC. Translating it yields CASSPPGGNLRGYTF.

This clone was found once. This chain links TRBV6-2 or TRBV6-3 with TRBJ2-3; 9 bases agree with TRBD2. CDR3 length: 14 amino acids. In germline, CDR1 is MNHEY, CDR2 SVGEGT. Trimming removed 6 bases from V and 4 bases from J; junction bases left unmatched: 5. The CDR3 sequence is CASSRGLAPDTQYF. In nucleotides, the CDR3 is TGTGCCAGCAGCCGCGGACTAGCGCCAGATACGCAGTATTTT.

The V and J genes are TRBV5-8 and TRBJ2-4; the D gene is possibly TRBD2 (7 bases). The germline V gene has CDR1 SGHTS and CDR2 YDEGEE. V dropped 6 bases and J dropped 2 bases, with 15 bases sitting between them. The CDR3 is 15 amino acids. The CDR3 spells CASTPRGGSKNIQYF. CDR3 nucleotide sequence: TGTGCCAGCACCCCGAGGGGGGGCTCCAAAAACATTCAGTACTTC.

This clone was observed once. This chain joins TRBV6-7 and TRBJ2-7; D possibly corresponds to TRBD1 (6 bases). TRBV6-7 is labeled an ORF, and its function is uncertain. CDR3 length equals 11 residues. Trimming left V 2 bases short and J 11 bases short, with 10 bases between. The CDR3 protein is CASSYQTGKYV. The CDR3 nucleotides read TGTGCCAGCAGTTACCAAACAGGGAAGTACGTC.

V gene TRBV21-1 combines with J gene TRBJ1-2; the DNA was not used to check the table's D call, TRBD1. TRBV21-1 is marked as a pseudogene. This CDR3 spans 14 amino acids. DNA for the CDR3: TGTGCCAGCAGCAGGACAGGCCTCCGTATAAGCTACACCTTC. It specifies CASSRTGLRISYTF.

The chain is built from TRBV29-1 and TRBJ1-1, with 12 bases that match TRBD1. This CDR3 is 15 amino acids long. CDR1 SQVTM and CDR2 ANQGSEA come from the germline V gene. With V trimmed by 2 bases and J by 4 bases, 5 bases remained unmatched. CDR3 nucleotide sequence: TGCAGCGTTGAAAGGGACAGGGGGCCGAGCACTGAAGCTTTCTTT. Encoded protein: CSVERDRGPSTEAFF. Variable domain in full (rest from reference TRBV29-1 and TRBJ1-1): SAVISQKPSRDICQRGTSLTIQCQVDSQVTMMFWYRQQPGQSLTLIATANQGSEATYESGFVIDKFPISRPNLTFSTLTVSNMSPEDSSIYLCSVERDRGPSTEAFFGQGTRLTVV.

The table lists this clone with a count of one. The CDR3 bases are TGTGCCAGCAGTGAAGAGAGAGGGCTCCTTACCTACGAGCAGTACGTC. It codes for CASSEERGLLTYEQYV. This chain connects TRBV2 to TRBJ2-7; a weak D match, TRBD2 (5 bases). V lost 1 base and J 2 bases, leaving 15 bases between the germline ends. The CDR3 sequence is 16 residues long. Germline V lookup: CDR1 SNHLY, CDR2 FYNNEI.

The rearrangement joins TRBV15 to TRBJ1-3; D gene unclear. With 0 bases removed from V and 4 bases from J, the gap between germline ends came to 13 bases. Germline CDR1 and CDR2: LNHNV and YYDKDF (reference sequence). This CDR3 region has 16 residues. The CDR3 region is CATSREGFPPGNTIYF. In nucleotides, the CDR3 is TGTGCCACCAGCAGAGAGGGCTTCCCCCCGGGAAACACCATATATTTT.

The chain links TRBV11-2 to TRBJ1-1, with TRBD1 matching 7 bases. Germline loops: CDR1 SGHAT, CDR2 FQNNGV. Germline trimming cut 5 bases from V and 0 bases from J; bases unmatched to any gene: 6. The CDR3 has 15 residues. The CDR3 sequence is CASSHGQVMNTEAFF. Written as DNA, the CDR3 is TGTGCCAGCAGCCACGGACAGGTAATGAACACTGAAGCTTTCTTT.

In this sample, this clone turned up once. This chain joins TRBV5-1 and TRBJ1-2; D is perhaps TRBD1 (6 bases). CDR3 size: 15 residues. Germline lookup yields CDR1 SGHRS and CDR2 YFSETQ. Trimming took off 6 bases at V and 2 bases at J, with 17 bases between the two ends. CDR3 loop: CASTPSGGRNYGYTF. The CDR3 coding sequence is TGCGCCAGCACCCCGTCGGGGGGGCGCAACTATGGCTACACCTTC.

Only one count was recorded for this clone. Compared with germline, one end of the junction differs, possibly owing to a read error. The chain joins TRBV10-3 to TRBJ2-3; 7 bases match TRBD1. Per germline, CDR1 ENHRY and CDR2 SYGVKD. This CDR3 spans 9 amino acids. The CDR3 sequence is CAIRGQYGF. Written as DNA, the CDR3 is TGTGCCATCAGGGGACAGTACGGTTTT.

The V and J genes are TRBV25-1 and TRBJ2-7; TRBD1 matches at 9 bases. The CDR3 is 13 amino acids. Germline V gene lookup returns CDR1 MGHDK and CDR2 SYGVNS. Germline trimming cut 6 bases from V and 6 bases from J; bases unmatched to any gene: 6. The chain's CDR3 is CASSLTGGAEQYV. DNA for the CDR3: TGTGCCAGCAGCTTAACAGGGGGCGCCGAGCAGTACGTC.

The chain uses TRBV10-3 and TRBJ1-2; 7 nucleotides match TRBD1. The CDR3 loop spans 13 amino acids. In germline, CDR1 is ENHRY, CDR2 SYGVKD. J was trimmed by 8 bases and V by 6 bases; bases with no gene match: 9. This CDR3 reads CAISWDSAGGYTF. The DNA for the CDR3 is TGTGCCATCAGCTGGGACAGCGCGGGCGGCTACACCTTC.

The V gene is TRBV12-3 or TRBV12-4, the J gene TRBJ1-2; no firm D call. The CDR3 has 13 residues. V lost 1 base, J lost 8 bases, and 11 bases lay in between. CDR3 protein: CASSLVSGNGYTF. The CDR3 bases are TGTGCCAGCAGTTTAGTGTCCGGGAACGGCTACACCTTC.

The chain has TRBV6-5 and TRBJ2-7; perhaps TRBD2 as D (8 bases). CDR1 MNHEY and CDR2 SVGAGI come from the germline V gene. The CDR3 is 15 residues long. V was clipped by 5 bases and J by 4 bases, with 18 bases between them. CDR3 amino acids: CASSPRGGQSYEQYF. The CDR3 nucleotides read TGTGCCAGCAGTCCACGGGGGGGACAGTCTTACGAGCAGTACTTC.